Sequencing of this TCR beta chain was carried out in a study of T-cell memory formation after mild COVID-19. TCRdb re-called the 5' RACE reads through MiXCR, storing one row per CDR3 protein. The sample gives just under 550,000 distinct CDR3 sequences, roughly 20% of which show up once; approximately 12% is in the top ten. The CDR3 consists of 17 residues. In germline, CDR1 is KGHSH, CDR2 LQKENI. After removal of 3 bases from V and 3 bases from J, the junction contained 12 bases not matched to a gene. The TCR sequence derives from an adult woman who had mild COVID-19 (a few samples of this study predate the infection). Cell type and time point are not known. Sequencing was performed on PBMCs or a T cell subset sorted from them (not recorded which). The chain uses TRBV18 and TRBJ2-3, with 7 nucleotides matching TRBD1. CDR3 protein: CASSPTPRQGWTDTQYF. CDR3 nucleotide sequence: TGTGCCAGCTCACCCACCCCCCGACAGGGCTGGACAGATACGCAGTATTTT.